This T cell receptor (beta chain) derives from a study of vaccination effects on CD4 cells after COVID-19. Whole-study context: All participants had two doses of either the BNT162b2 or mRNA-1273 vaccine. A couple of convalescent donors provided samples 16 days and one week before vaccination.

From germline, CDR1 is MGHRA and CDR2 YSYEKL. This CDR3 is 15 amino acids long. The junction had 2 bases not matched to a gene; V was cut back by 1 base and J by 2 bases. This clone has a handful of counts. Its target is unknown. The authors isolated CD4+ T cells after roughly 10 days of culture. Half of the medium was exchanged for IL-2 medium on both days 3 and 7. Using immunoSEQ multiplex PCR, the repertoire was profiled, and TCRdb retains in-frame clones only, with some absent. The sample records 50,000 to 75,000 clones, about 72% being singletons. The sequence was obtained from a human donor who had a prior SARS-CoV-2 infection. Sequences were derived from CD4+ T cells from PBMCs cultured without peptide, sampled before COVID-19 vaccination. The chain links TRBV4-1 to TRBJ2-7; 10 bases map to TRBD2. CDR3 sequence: CASSQGLAGAYEQYF. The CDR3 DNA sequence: TGCGCCAGCAGCCAAGGTCTAGCGGGAGCCTACGAGCAGTACTTC.